The source of this T cell receptor beta chain is a study of blood T cell repertoires in COVID-19. Trimming took off 4 bases at V and 4 bases at J, with 22 bases between the two ends. The CDR3 sequence is 17 residues long. The V gene's germline CDR1 is SGHTA and CDR2 FQGNSA. This clone was recorded a few times. Measured with immunoSEQ multiplex PCR; TCRdb has only the in-frame clones, and not every one. This sample has some 250,000 clones, with over 75% found just once. The genes are TRBV7-2 and TRBJ1-1, with unresolved D. The receptor was derived from a woman aged 50 to 65 who had recovered from COVID-19. Sequenced sample: PBMCs or T cells enriched from blood (not recorded which). The CDR3 is CASSSGLFQVLGTEAFF. Written as DNA, the CDR3 is TGTGCCAGCAGCTCAGGCCTTTTCCAGGTTTTGGGCACTGAAGCTTTCTTT.